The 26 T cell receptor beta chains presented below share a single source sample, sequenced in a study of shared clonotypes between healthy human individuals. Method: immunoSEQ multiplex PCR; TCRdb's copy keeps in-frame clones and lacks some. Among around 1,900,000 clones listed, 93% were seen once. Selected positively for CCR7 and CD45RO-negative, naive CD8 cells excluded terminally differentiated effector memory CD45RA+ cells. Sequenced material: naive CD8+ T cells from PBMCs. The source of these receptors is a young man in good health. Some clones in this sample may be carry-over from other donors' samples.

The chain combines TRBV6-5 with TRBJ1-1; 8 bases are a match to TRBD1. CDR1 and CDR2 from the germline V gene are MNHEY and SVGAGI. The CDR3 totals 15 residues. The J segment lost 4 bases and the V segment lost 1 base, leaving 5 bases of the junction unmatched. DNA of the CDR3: TGTGCCAGCAGTTACTTTCAGGGGGCGCGCACTGAAGCTTTCTTT. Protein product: CASSYFQGARTEAFF.

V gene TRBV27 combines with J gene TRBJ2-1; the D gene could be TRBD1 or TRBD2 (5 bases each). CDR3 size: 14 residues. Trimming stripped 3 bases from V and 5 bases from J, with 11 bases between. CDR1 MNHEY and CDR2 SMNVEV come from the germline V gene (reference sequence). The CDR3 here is CASSFTGPNNEQFF. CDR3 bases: TGTGCCAGCAGTTTCACGGGACCGAACAATGAGCAGTTCTTC.

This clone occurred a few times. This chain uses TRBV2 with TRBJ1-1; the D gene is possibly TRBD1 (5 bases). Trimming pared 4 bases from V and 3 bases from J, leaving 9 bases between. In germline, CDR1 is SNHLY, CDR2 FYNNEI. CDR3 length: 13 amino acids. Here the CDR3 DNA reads TGTGCCAGCAGTGCGCCGGGGGACACTGAAGCTTTCTTT. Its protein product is CASSAPGDTEAFF.

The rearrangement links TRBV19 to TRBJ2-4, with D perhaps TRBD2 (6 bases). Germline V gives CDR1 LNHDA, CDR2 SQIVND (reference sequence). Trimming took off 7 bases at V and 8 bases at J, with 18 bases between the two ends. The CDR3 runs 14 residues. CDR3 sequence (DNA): TGTGCCAGTACCCGTGGTAGCGGAGGGGACATTCAGTACTTC. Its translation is CASTRGSGGDIQYF.

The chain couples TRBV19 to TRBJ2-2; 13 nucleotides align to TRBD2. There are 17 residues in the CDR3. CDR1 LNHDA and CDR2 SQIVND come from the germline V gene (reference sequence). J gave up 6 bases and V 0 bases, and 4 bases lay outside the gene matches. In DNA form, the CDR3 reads TGTGCCAGTAGTATAGACGGACTAGCGGGAGTTGCCGGGGAGCTGTTTTTT. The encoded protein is CASSIDGLAGVAGELFF.

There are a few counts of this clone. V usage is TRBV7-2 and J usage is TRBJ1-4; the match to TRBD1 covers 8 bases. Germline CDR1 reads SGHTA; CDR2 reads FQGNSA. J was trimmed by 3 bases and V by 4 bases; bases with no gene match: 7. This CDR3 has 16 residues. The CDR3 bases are TGTGCCAGCAGCTCCCACCAGGGGGCGGCTAATGAAAAACTGTTTTTT. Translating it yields CASSSHQGAANEKLFF. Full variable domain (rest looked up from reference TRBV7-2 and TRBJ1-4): GAGVSQSPSNKVTEKGKDVELRCDPISGHTALYWYRQSLGQGLEFLIYFQGNSAPDKSGLPSDRFSAERTGGSVSTLTIQRTQQEDSAVYLCASSSHQGAANEKLFFGSGTQLSVL.

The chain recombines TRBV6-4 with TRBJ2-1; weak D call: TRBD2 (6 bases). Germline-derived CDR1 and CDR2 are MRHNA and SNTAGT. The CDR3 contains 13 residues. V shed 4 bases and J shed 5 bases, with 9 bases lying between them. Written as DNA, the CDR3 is TGTGCCAGCAGTGCGGGAGAACACAATGAGCAGTTCTTC. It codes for CASSAGEHNEQFF.

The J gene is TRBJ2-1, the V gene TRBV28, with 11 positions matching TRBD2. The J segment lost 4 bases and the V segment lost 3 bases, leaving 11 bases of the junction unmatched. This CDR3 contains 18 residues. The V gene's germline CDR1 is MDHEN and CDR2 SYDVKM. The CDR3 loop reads CASSFRGELAGVYNEQFF. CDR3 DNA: TGTGCCAGCAGTTTTCGCGGGGAACTAGCGGGAGTTTACAATGAGCAGTTCTTC.

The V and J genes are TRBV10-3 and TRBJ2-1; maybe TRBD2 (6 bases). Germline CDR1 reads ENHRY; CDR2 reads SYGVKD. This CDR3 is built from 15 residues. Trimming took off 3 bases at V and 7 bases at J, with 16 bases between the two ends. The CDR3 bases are TGTGCCATCAGTGACCACTCTACTAGCCTGAATGAGCAGTTCTTC. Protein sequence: CAISDHSTSLNEQFF.

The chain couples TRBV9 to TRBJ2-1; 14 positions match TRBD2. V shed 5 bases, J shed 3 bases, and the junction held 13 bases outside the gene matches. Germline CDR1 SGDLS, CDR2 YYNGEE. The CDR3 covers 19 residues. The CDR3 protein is CASRQVGLAGVLGYNEQFF. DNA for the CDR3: TGTGCCAGCAGGCAAGTGGGACTAGCGGGAGTGCTGGGCTACAATGAGCAGTTCTTC. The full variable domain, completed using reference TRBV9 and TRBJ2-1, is DSGVTQTPKHLITATGQRVTLRCSPRSGDLSVYWYQQSLDQGLQFLIQYYNGEERAKGNILERFSAQQFPDLHSELNLSSLELGDSALYFCASRQVGLAGVLGYNEQFFGPGTRLTVL.

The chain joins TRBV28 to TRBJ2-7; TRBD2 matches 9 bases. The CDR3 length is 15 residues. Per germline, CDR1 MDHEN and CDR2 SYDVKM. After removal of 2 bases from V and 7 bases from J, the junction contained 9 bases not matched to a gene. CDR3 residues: CASSLGLAGTLEQYF. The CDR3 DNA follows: TGTGCCAGCAGTTTAGGGCTAGCGGGAACCCTGGAGCAGTACTTC. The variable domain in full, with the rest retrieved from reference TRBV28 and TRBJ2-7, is DVKVTQSSRYLVKRTGEKVFLECVQDMDHENMFWYRQDPGLGLRLIYFSYDVKMKEKGDIPEGYSVSREKKERFSLILESASTNQTSMYLCASSLGLAGTLEQYFGPGTRLTVT.

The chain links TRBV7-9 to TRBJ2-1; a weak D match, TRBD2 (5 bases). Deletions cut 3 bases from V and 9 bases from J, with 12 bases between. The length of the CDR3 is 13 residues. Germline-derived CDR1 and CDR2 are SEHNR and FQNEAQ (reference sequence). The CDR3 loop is CASSLSSGGEQFF. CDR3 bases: TGTGCCAGCAGCTTGTCGAGCGGTGGTGAGCAGTTCTTC.

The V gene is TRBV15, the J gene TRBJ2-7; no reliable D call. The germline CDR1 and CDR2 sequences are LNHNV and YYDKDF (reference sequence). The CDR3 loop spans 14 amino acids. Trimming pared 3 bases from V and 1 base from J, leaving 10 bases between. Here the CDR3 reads CATSRTTKSYEQYF. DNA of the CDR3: TGTGCCACCAGCAGGACAACCAAGTCCTACGAGCAGTACTTC.

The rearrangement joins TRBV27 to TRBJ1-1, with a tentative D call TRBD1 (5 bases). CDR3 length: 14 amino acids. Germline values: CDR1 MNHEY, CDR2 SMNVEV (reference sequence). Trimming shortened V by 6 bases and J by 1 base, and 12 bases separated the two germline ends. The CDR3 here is CASRPGRRNTEAFF. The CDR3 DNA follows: TGTGCCAGCAGGCCGGGACGGAGGAACACTGAAGCTTTCTTT.

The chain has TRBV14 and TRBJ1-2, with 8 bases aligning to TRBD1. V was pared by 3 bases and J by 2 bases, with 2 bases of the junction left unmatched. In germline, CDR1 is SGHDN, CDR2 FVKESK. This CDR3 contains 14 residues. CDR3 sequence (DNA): TGTGCCAGCAGCCAGACAGGGGCCAACTATGGCTACACCTTC. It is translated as CASSQTGANYGYTF.

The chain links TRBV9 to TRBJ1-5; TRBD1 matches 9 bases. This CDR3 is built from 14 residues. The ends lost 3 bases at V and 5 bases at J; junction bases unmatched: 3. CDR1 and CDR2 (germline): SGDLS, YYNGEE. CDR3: CASSEGQGHQPQHF. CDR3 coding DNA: TGTGCCAGCAGCGAGGGACAGGGACATCAGCCCCAGCATTTT.

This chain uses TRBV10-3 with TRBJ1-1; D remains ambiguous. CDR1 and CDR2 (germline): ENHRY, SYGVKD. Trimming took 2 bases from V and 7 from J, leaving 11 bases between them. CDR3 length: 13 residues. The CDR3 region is CAISEGVVIEAFF. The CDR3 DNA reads TGTGCCATCAGTGAGGGTGTGGTGATTGAAGCTTTCTTT.

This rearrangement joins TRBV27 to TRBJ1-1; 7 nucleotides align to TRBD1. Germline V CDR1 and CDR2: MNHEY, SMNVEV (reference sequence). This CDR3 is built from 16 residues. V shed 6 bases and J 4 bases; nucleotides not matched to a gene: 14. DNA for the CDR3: TGTGCCAGCAGCCCCGGGACAGAGTTTTTTGTCACTGAAGCTTTCTTT. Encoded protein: CASSPGTEFFVTEAFF.

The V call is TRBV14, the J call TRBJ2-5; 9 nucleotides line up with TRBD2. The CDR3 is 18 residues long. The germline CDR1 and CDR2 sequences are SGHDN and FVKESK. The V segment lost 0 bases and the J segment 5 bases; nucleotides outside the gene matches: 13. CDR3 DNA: TGTGCCAGCAGCCAAGAAGGAGGCGGGAGGGCCCTTCGGGAGACCCAGTACTTC. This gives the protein CASSQEGGGRALRETQYF.

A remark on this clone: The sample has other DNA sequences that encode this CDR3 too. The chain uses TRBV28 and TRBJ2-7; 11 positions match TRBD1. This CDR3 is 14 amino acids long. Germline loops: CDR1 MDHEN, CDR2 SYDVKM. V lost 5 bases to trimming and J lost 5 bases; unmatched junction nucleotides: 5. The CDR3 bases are TGTGCCAGCAGTCTCGGGACAGGGGGGGACGAGCAGTACTTC. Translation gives CASSLGTGGDEQYF.

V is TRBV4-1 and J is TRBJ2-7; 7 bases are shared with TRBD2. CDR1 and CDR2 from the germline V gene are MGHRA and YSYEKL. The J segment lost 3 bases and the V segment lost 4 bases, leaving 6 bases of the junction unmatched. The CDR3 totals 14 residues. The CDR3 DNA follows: TGCGCCAGCAGCCTCGGACTAGAGAACTACGAGCAGTACTTC. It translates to CASSLGLENYEQYF.

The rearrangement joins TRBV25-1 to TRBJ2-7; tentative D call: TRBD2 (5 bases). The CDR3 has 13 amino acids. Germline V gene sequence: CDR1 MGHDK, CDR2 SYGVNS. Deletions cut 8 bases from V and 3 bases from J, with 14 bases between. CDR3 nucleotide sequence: TGTGCCAGCGGGGTAAGCGGCTACTACGAGCAGTACTTC. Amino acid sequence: CASGVSGYYEQYF.

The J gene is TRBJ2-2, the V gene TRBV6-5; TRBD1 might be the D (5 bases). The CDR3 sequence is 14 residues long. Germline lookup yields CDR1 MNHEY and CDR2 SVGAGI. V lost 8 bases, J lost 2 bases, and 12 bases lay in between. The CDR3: CASRQGFNTGELFF. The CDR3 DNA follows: TGTGCCAGCCGGCAGGGCTTCAACACCGGGGAGCTGTTTTTT.

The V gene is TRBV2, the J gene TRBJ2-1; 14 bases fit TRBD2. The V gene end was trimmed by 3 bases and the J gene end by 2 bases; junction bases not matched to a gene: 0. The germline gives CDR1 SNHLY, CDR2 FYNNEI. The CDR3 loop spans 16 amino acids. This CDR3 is CASSEGLAGAYNEQFF. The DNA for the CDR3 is TGTGCCAGCAGTGAGGGACTAGCGGGAGCCTACAATGAGCAGTTCTTC.

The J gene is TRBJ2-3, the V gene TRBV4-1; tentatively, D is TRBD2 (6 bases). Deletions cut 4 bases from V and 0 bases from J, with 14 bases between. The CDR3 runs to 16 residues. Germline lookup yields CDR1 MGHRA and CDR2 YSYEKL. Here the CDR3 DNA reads TGCGCCAGCAGCCGCGGGCTTCGGGGGAGCACAGATACGCAGTATTTT. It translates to CASSRGLRGSTDTQYF.

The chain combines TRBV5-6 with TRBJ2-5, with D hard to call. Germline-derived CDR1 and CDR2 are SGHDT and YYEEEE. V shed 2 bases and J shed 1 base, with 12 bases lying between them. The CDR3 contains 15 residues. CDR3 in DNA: TGTGCCAGCAGCTTCTTTGCGGCTGTCCAAGAGACCCAGTACTTC. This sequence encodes CASSFFAAVQETQYF.